Listed here are 18 T cell receptor beta chains from one sample, sequenced in a study of blood T cell repertoires in COVID-19. The protocol was immunoSEQ multiplex PCR, while the TCRdb copy is restricted to in-frame clones and leaves out a portion. The sample holds some 70,000 clones, 88% seen once. Sequenced material: PBMCs or T cells enriched from blood (not recorded which). The receptors derive from a woman between 40 and 55 years old who had recovered from COVID-19.

The gene calls are TRBV11-2 and TRBJ2-5, with 8 bases aligning to TRBD2. This CDR3 contains 15 residues. Germline lookup yields CDR1 SGHAT and CDR2 FQNNGV. Trimming took 7 bases from V and 5 from J; bases not matched to a gene: 12. CDR3 loop: CASNTIAGLGETQYF. CDR3 in DNA: TGTGCCAGCAACACTATAGCGGGGTTGGGGGAGACCCAGTACTTC.

V is TRBV9 and J is TRBJ1-6, with D perhaps TRBD1 (6 bases). The germline gives CDR1 SGDLS, CDR2 YYNGEE. Deletions cut 4 bases from V and 0 bases from J, with 14 bases between. CDR3 length: 17 residues. The CDR3 DNA sequence: TGTGCCAGCAGCTTGCAGGGGACCCTCTCCTATAATTCACCCCTCCACTTT. Translating it yields CASSLQGTLSYNSPLHF. The variable domain in full, completed from reference TRBV9 and TRBJ1-6, reads DSGVTQTPKHLITATGQRVTLRCSPRSGDLSVYWYQQSLDQGLQFLIQYYNGEERAKGNILERFSAQQFPDLHSELNLSSLELGDSALYFCASSLQGTLSYNSPLHFGNGTRLTVT.

The chain links TRBV6-5 to TRBJ1-6; a possible D gene is TRBD1 (6 bases). V was cut by 0 bases and J by 8 bases, with 11 bases left in between. The V gene's germline CDR1 is MNHEY and CDR2 SVGAGI. The CDR3 contains 15 residues. Here the CDR3 DNA reads TGTGCCAGCAGTTACTCCACAGGGTTCTATTCACCCCTCCACTTT. Amino acids: CASSYSTGFYSPLHF.

This clone was counted between two and nine times. The gene calls are TRBV19 and TRBJ1-1; TRBD1 is a possible D gene (6 bases). Deletions cut 5 bases from V and 6 bases from J, with 13 bases between. The CDR3 contains 13 residues. From germline, CDR1 is LNHDA and CDR2 SQIVND (reference sequence). DNA for the CDR3: TGTGCCAGTAGTGTTACAGGGACACCTGAAGCTTTCTTT. This gives the protein CASSVTGTPEAFF.

The chain links TRBV19 to TRBJ1-2; no firm D call. V was pared by 2 bases and J by 0 bases, with 7 bases between. The CDR3 has 14 residues. Germline V gene sequence: CDR1 LNHDA, CDR2 SQIVND (reference sequence). The CDR3 DNA reads as TGTGCCAGTAGTATAACACCCGCTAACTATGGCTACACCTTC. It encodes CASSITPANYGYTF. Based on the CDR3 plus reference TRBV19 and TRBJ1-2, the full variable domain is DGGITQSPKYLFRKEGQNVTLSCEQNLNHDAMYWYRQDPGQGLRLIYYSQIVNDFQKGDIAEGYSVSREKKESFPLTVTSAQKNPTAFYLCASSITPANYGYTFGSGTRLTVV.

The V gene is TRBV27, the J gene TRBJ1-2, with 7 bases fitting TRBD1. V was clipped by 3 bases and J by 6 bases; unmatched bases: 4. The CDR3 is 13 residues long. The germline V gene has CDR1 MNHEY and CDR2 SMNVEV (reference sequence). CDR3 region: CASSLAGGNGYTF. The CDR3, as DNA: TGTGCCAGCAGTTTGGCAGGGGGGAATGGCTACACCTTC.

This sequence joins TRBV11-3 and TRBJ2-7; the match to TRBD1 covers 11 bases. Germline V gene data show CDR1 as SGHNT and CDR2 as YENEEA. Trimming cost V 5 bases and J 5 bases; bases outside gene matches: 5. CDR3 length: 14 amino acids. The CDR3 here is CASSPGQGADEQYF. In DNA form, the CDR3 reads TGTGCCAGCAGCCCCGGACAGGGGGCAGACGAGCAGTACTTC.

The chain has TRBV27 and TRBJ2-3, with 9 bases fitting TRBD2. The CDR3 consists of 14 residues. Trimming cost V 4 bases and J 4 bases; bases outside gene matches: 3. Germline V gene sequence: CDR1 MNHEY, CDR2 SMNVEV (reference sequence). CDR3 amino acids: CASSSGLASDTQYF. In DNA, the CDR3 is TGTGCCAGCAGTTCCGGACTAGCGTCAGATACGCAGTATTTT.

This chain joins TRBV12-3 or TRBV12-4 and TRBJ2-1, with a possible D match to TRBD2 (6 bases). Deletions cut 11 bases from V and 7 bases from J, with 18 bases between. The CDR3 is 13 residues long. The CDR3 spells CASEGPAGNEQFF. The CDR3, as DNA: TGTGCCTCGGAGGGACCGGCGGGGAATGAGCAGTTCTTC.

The rearrangement joins TRBV7-9 to TRBJ2-7; D is uncertain. The CDR3 extends over 13 amino acids. V shed 2 bases and J shed 5 bases, with 10 bases lying between them. Per the germline V gene, CDR1 is SEHNR and CDR2 is FQNEAQ (reference sequence). The CDR3 region is CASSLFSGHEQYF. In DNA form, the CDR3 reads TGTGCCAGCAGCTTATTCTCAGGTCACGAGCAGTACTTC.

The chain uses TRBV10-3 and TRBJ1-3; D is possibly TRBD1 (6 bases). This CDR3 has 14 amino acids. Germline loops: CDR1 ENHRY, CDR2 SYGVKD. V was clipped by 6 bases and J by 3 bases, with 12 bases between them. DNA of the CDR3: TGTGCCATCAGCGGGGGGGCGAATGGAAACACCATATATTTT. Its translation: CAISGGANGNTIYF.

The CDR3: CAISDTRDLNYEQYF. In DNA form, the CDR3 reads TGTGCCATCAGTGATACGCGGGACTTGAATTACGAGCAGTACTTC. The V call is TRBV10-3, the J call TRBJ2-5; weak D call: TRBD2 (6 bases). The closer fit of TRBJ2-7 to the DNA end suggests the J call may be wrong. CDR3 size: 15 residues. The germline gives CDR1 ENHRY, CDR2 SYGVKD.

This chain uses TRBV7-2 with TRBJ2-3; D perhaps matches TRBD1 (6 bases). Trimming removed 0 bases from V and 5 bases from J, with 15 bases in between. Germline loops: CDR1 SGHTA, CDR2 FQGNSA. This CDR3 has 16 residues. For the CDR3, the DNA is TGTGCCAGCAGCTTAGCCCCAGCAGGGGCCCAAGATACGCAGTATTTT. Translating it yields CASSLAPAGAQDTQYF.

The gene calls are TRBV4-1 and TRBJ2-3; 10 bases are shared with TRBD2. Germline loops: CDR1 MGHRA, CDR2 YSYEKL. The ends lost 1 base at V and 6 bases at J; junction bases unmatched: 4. This CDR3 region has 15 residues. This CDR3 is CASSQGAGGRDTQYF. The CDR3 nucleotides read TGCGCCAGCAGCCAAGGAGCGGGGGGGAGGGATACGCAGTATTTT.

The chain is built from TRBV2 and TRBJ1-2, with TRBD1 identical over 9 bases. The length of the CDR3 is 13 residues. Looked up from germline, CDR1 is SNHLY and CDR2 is FYNNEI. The junction had 3 bases not matched to a gene; V was cut back by 10 bases and J by 0 bases. CDR3 residues: CATRTGANYGYTF. The CDR3, as DNA: TGTGCCACAAGGACAGGGGCTAACTATGGCTACACCTTC.

The V call is TRBV5-1, the J call TRBJ2-3; 9 positions agree with TRBD1. V shed 1 base, J shed 2 bases, and the junction held 2 bases outside the gene matches. Per the germline V gene, CDR1 is SGHRS and CDR2 is YFSETQ. CDR3 length: 15 residues. DNA for the CDR3: TGCGCCAGCAGCTTGACAGGGGGCATCACAGATACGCAGTATTTT. This translates into CASSLTGGITDTQYF.

The V call is TRBV19, the J call TRBJ2-7; D unresolved. CDR3 length: 13 residues. The V end was cut by 5 bases, the J end by 1 base, with 9 bases between. Germline V lookup: CDR1 LNHDA, CDR2 SQIVND (reference sequence). This chain's CDR3 is CASSFGPSYEQYF. The CDR3 bases are TGTGCCAGTAGTTTTGGCCCTTCCTACGAGCAGTACTTC.

The chain combines TRBV20-1 with TRBJ1-5, with a tentative D call TRBD1 (6 bases). Germline CDR1 reads DFQATT; CDR2 reads SNEGSKA (reference sequence). This CDR3 comprises 13 residues. V lost 3 bases and J lost 4, with 10 bases in between. The CDR3: CSASTGSNQPQHF. DNA for the CDR3: TGCAGTGCTAGTACAGGGTCTAATCAGCCCCAGCATTTT.